The 6 T cell receptor beta chains reported below all come from one sample, sequenced in a study of T cell responses to AZD1222 COVID-19 vaccine. The repertoire was sequenced with immunoSEQ multiplex PCR; TCRdb's copy has only in-frame clones and lacks some. The sample holds nearly 110,000 clones, 80% to 95% seen once. Source: peripheral blood, taken 28 days after the second AZD1222 dose. All receptors come from an adult who received the AZD1222 COVID-19 vaccine.

The chain has TRBV3-1 (or the pseudogene TRBV3-2) and TRBJ1-1; D remains unclear. Germline CDR1 LGHDT, CDR2 YNNKEL (reference sequence). V was clipped by 0 bases and J by 0 bases, with 8 bases between them. The CDR3 has 15 amino acids. The CDR3 loop reads CASSQDLGVNTEAFF. The CDR3 DNA sequence: TGTGCCAGCAGCCAAGATCTCGGGGTGAACACTGAAGCTTTCTTT.

This chain connects TRBV19 to TRBJ1-1, with no clear D. The CDR3 contains 11 residues. Germline CDR1 and CDR2: LNHDA and SQIVND (reference sequence). V dropped 6 bases and J dropped 6 bases, with 8 bases sitting between them. CDR3 sequence: CASREGPEAFF. The CDR3 region has the DNA TGTGCCAGTAGGGAGGGTCCTGAAGCTTTCTTT. The whole variable domain, filled in from reference TRBV19 and TRBJ1-1, reads DGGITQSPKYLFRKEGQNVTLSCEQNLNHDAMYWYRQDPGQGLRLIYYSQIVNDFQKGDIAEGYSVSREKKESFPLTVTSAQKNPTAFYLCASREGPEAFFGQGTRLTVV.

This rearrangement joins TRBV6-5 to TRBJ2-1; D remains ambiguous. Germline V gene lookup returns CDR1 MNHEY and CDR2 SVGAGI. Trimming left V 0 bases short and J 5 bases short, with 14 bases between. The CDR3 consists of 16 residues. The CDR3 sequence is CASSYSGYSLDNEQFF. As DNA, the CDR3 is TGTGCCAGCAGTTACTCGGGGTACAGCCTGGACAATGAGCAGTTCTTC.

The chain couples TRBV4-3 to TRBJ1-3, with TRBD1 matching over 8 bases. The CDR3 has 15 residues. Trimming at V came to 4 bases and at J to 4 bases, leaving 6 bases not matched to a gene. Germline CDR1 is LGHNA and CDR2 is YSLEER. CDR3 coding DNA: TGCGCCAGCAGCCTTTACAGGGGGACCGGAAACACCATATATTTT. It yields the protein CASSLYRGTGNTIYF.

The CDR3 nucleotides are TGTGCCAGCAGTTTACGGGGGAGCGGGGAGCTGTTTTTT. Its protein is CASSLRGSGELFF. This rearrangement joins TRBV12-3 or TRBV12-4 to TRBJ2-2, with a weak D call TRBD2 (6 bases). CDR3 length: 13 amino acids. V dropped 2 bases and J dropped 7 bases, with 8 bases sitting between them.

The chain carries TRBV2 and TRBJ2-7; D is ambiguous. Looked up from germline, CDR1 is SNHLY and CDR2 is FYNNEI. The CDR3 sequence is 11 residues long. The V end lost 3 bases, the J end lost 5 bases, and 5 bases lay between the germline ends. CDR3 amino acids: CASSERHEQYF. The CDR3 coding sequence is TGTGCCAGCAGTGAGAGACACGAGCAGTACTTC. The full variable domain, its missing parts supplied by reference TRBV2 and TRBJ2-7, is EPEVTQTPSHQVTQMGQEVILRCVPISNHLYFYWYRQILGQKVEFLVSFYNNEISEKSEIFDDQFSVERPDGSNFTLKIRSTKLEDSAMYFCASSERHEQYFGPGTRLTVT.